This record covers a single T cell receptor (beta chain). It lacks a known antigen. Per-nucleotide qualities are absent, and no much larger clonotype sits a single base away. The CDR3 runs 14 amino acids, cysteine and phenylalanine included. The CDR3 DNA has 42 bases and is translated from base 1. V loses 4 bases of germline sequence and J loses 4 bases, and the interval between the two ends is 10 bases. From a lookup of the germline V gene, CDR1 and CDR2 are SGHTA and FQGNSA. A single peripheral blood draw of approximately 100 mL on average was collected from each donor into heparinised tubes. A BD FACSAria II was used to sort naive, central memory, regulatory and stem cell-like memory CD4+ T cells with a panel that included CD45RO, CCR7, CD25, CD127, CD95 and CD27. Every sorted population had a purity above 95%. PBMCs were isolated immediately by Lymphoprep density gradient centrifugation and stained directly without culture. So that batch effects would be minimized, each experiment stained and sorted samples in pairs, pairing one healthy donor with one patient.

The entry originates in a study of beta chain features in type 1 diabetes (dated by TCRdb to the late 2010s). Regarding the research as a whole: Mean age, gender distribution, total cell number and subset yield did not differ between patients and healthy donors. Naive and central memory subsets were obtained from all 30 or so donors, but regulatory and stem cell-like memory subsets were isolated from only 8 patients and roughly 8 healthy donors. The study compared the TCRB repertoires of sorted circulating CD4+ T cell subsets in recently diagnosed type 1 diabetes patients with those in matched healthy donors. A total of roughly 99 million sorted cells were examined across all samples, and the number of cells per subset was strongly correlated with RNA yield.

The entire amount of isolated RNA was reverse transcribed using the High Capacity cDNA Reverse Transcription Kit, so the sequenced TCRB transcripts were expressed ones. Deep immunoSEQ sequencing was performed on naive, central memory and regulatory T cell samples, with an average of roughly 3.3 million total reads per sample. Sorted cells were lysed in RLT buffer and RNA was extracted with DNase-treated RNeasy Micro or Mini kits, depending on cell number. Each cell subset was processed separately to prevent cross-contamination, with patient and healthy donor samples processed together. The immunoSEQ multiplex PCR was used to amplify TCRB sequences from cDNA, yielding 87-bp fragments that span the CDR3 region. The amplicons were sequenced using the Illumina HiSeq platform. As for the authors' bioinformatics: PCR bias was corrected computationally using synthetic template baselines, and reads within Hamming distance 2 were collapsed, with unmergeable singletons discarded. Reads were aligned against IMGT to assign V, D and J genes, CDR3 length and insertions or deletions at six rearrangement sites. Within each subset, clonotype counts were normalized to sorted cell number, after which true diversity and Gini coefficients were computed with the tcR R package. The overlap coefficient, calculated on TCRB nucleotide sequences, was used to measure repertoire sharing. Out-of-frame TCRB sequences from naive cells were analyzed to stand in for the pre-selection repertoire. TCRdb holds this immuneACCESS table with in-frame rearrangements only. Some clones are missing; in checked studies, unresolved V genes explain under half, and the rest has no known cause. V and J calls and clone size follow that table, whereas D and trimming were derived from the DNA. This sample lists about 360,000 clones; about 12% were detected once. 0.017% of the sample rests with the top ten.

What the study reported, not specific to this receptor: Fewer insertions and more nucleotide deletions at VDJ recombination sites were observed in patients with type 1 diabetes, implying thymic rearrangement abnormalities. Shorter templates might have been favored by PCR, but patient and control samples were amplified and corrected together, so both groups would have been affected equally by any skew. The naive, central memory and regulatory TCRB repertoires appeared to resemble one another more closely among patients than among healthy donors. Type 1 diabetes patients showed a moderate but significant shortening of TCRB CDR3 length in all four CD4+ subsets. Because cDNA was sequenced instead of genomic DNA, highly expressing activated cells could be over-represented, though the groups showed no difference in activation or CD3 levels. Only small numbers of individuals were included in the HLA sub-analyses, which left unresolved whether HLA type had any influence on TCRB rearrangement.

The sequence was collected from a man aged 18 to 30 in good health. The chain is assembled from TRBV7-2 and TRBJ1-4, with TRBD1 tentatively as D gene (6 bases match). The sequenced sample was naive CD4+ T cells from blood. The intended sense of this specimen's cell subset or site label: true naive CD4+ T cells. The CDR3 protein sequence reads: CASSSGTLNEKLFF. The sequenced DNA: TGTGCCAGCAGCTCCGGGACACTTAATGAAAAACTGTTTTTT. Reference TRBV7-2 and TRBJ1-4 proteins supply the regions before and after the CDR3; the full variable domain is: GAGVSQSPSNKVTEKGKDVELRCDPISGHTALYWYRQSLGQGLEFLIYFQGNSAPDKSGLPSDRFSAERTGGSVSTLTIQRTQQEDSAVYLCASSSGTLNEKLFFGSGTQLSVL.